The clone carrying this T cell receptor beta chain was found a few times. The V end was cut by 5 bases, the J end by 1 base, with 15 bases between. This CDR3 region has 16 residues. Germline V CDR1 and CDR2: MNHNY, SVGAGI (reference sequence). MiXCR, run by TCRdb on the 5' RACE reads, gives a single entry per CDR3 protein. The sample holds tens of thousands of distinct CDR3 sequences, around 26% seen once. The rearrangement links TRBV6-6 to TRBJ1-5; tentatively, D is TRBD1 (6 bases). Input material: tumor-infiltrating memory CD4+ T cells sorted from the breast tumor. Stated subset: memory CD4+ T cells, CD4+CD45RO+CD25-. The receptor comes from a female donor with breast cancer. The CDR3 coding sequence is TGTGCCAGCAGTAACCAGGGGATGGGGAGCAATCAGCCCCAGCATTTT. Its translation: CASSNQGMGSNQPQHF.